This TCR beta chain stems from a study of CD8+ T cells in alopecia areata (dated by TCRdb to the late 2010s). In terms of the full investigation: The treated patients, all with moderate-to-severe alopecia areata, were enrolled in an open-label pilot trial of oral tofacitinib given at 5 to 10 mg twice daily. Patients stayed on tofacitinib for 6 to 18 months and then had 6 months of follow-up off drug so that delayed response and recurrence could be assessed. Disease severity in treated patients was measured with the SALT score, which quantifies the percentage of affected scalp surface area. High-throughput TCRbeta sequencing was used to examine T cell clonal expansion in alopecia areata in both the C3H/HeJ mouse model and human patients. Human TCRbeta sequencing covered scalp tissue and sorted CD4+ and CD8+ peripheral blood T cells from patchy and totalis/universalis alopecia areata patients and healthy controls. Patients on tofacitinib were biopsied at baseline and after 4 and 24 weeks of treatment, and several of the patients also had a later scalp biopsy. Scalp clonality was compared across normal scalp (n=4), patchy alopecia areata scalp (n=8), and alopecia totalis/universalis scalp (n=8). RNA came from the PAXgene miRNA kit for fixed scalp, the miRNeasy kit for PBMCs, and the RNeasy kit for mouse skin. immunoSEQ multiplex PCR using 35 Vbeta forward primers and 13 Jbeta reverse primers was used to amplify TCRbeta CDR3 regions. The full study reports these points: Because the treated cohort was small and included a single nonresponder, larger studies are needed to assess links between baseline CD8+ expansion and response. Unlike mouse skin, where gammadelta T cells dominate, normal human skin contains resident alphabeta T cells that get sequenced too, which complicates analysis of the scalp TCR repertoire. Higher clonality and more expanded CD8+ clones were observed in lesional scalp than in normal scalp, particularly in alopecia totalis/universalis, a finding suggestive of antigenic drive. Scalp clonality and the number of expanded CD8+ clones among the top 100 scalp clones were significantly decreased by tofacitinib. Shared TCR sequences between patients were less evident than in mice, which may be partly attributable to HLA diversity in the patient population. Many expanded lesional clones were found to persist in scalp and blood during tofacitinib treatment, and relapse after treatment cessation may be partly explained by this persistence.

Receptors were amplified or captured by the immunoSEQ multiplex PCR assay. RNA was extracted from all samples and reverse transcribed into cDNA, which served as template for TCR sequencing. SuperScript III was used to make first-strand cDNA, primed with a 2:1 mix of oligo-dT and random hexamers. Amplification bias was assessed with a synthetic immune receptor repertoire, and residual bias was removed computationally. In the source study's methods: Raw reads were preprocessed for error removal, and CDR3 was defined according to IMGT conventions as running from the conserved cysteine to phenylalanine. To get clonality, Shannon entropy was normalized by log2 of the number of productive unique TCRs and the result was subtracted from 1. CD4 or CD8 identity of scalp clones was inferred by cross-referencing scalp TCRbeta sequences with sorted blood CD4 and CD8 repertoires. TCRdb obtained this table from immuneACCESS and retained in-frame rearrangements with V and J assigned. These tables miss some clones; where compared with another copy, unresolved V genes account for less than half of the shortfall, and the remainder is unexplained. V and J calls plus clone size are reproduced from that table; the DNA served to infer D and trimming. In all, the sample holds about 190,000 clones, and around three fifths of those were seen once. Of the sample, around 12% falls within the top ten clones.

In its sample, this clone was seen once. Which antigen it targets is not known. No base qualities exist here, and no much larger clone lies one base off it. The CDR3 spans 16 residues, from the cysteine through the phenylalanine. The CDR3 DNA has 48 bases and is translated from base 1. For this chain, trimming is 4 bases at the V end and 2 bases at the J end, and the number of junction bases without a gene match is 5. The CDR1 and CDR2 encoded by the germline V gene are SGDLS and YYNGEE. The intended sense of this specimen's time point label: roughly 26 weeks on oral tofacitinib. Read against the paper, the sample's treatment or condition label means: oral pan-JAK inhibitor, 5-10 mg twice daily. From alopecia areata patients, peripheral blood was collected along with lesional scalp punch biopsies. PBMCs were isolated by density centrifugation and stained for CD3, CD4 and CD8, after which CD4+ and CD8+ T cells were sorted on a FACSAria.

The source is a human donor with alopecia areata. This specimen was CD8+ T cells sorted from blood, taken at week 24, from a patient treated with tofacitinib. The chain employs TRBV9 and TRBJ2-5, with 13 middle bases fitting TRBD2. The CDR3 protein: CASSSGTSGVQETQYF. The nucleotides read TGTGCCAGCAGCTCCGGGACTAGCGGGGTACAAGAGACCCAGTACTTC.